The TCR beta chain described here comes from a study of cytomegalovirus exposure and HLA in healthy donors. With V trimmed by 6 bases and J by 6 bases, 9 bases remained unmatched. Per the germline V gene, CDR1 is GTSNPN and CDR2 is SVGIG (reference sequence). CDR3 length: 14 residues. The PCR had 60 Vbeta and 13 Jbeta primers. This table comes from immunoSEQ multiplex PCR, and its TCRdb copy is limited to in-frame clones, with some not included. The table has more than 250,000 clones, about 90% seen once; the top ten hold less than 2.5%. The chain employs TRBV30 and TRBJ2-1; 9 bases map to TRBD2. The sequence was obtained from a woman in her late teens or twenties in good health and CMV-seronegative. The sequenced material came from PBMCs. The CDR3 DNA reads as TGTGCCTGCCGGCGGGGGGGACAACTCAATGAGCAGTTCTTC. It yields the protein CACRRGGQLNEQFF.